The clone carrying this T cell receptor (beta chain) was seen many times. The data were obtained in a study of T-cell reconstitution after alpha-beta-depleted transplantation in children. Unique molecular identifiers featured in how the TCRbeta library was prepared. A single record per CDR3 protein comes from TCRdb applying MiXCR to the PCR reads. Of fewer than 450,000 distinct CDR3 sequences listed, roughly 16% were seen once; the top ten hold around 43%. The V end lost 0 bases, the J end lost 2 bases, and 5 bases lay between the germline ends. Germline CDR1 MNHEY, CDR2 SVGEGT. The CDR3 consists of 13 residues.

The rearrangement joins TRBV6-2 or TRBV6-3 to TRBJ2-7; the D gene is possibly TRBD1 (5 bases). This receptor was taken from a male patient between 2 and 9 years old who had a stem cell transplant for acute lymphoblastic leukemia, so the T cells may come from the graft donor. The input for sequencing was PBMCs, mostly from graft donor cells, taken 360 days after TCRalphabeta/CD19-depleted stem cell transplant. The CDR3 DNA follows: TGTGCCAGCAGTTACTCAGGGGCCTACGAGCAGTACTTC. Protein: CASSYSGAYEQYF.